This T cell receptor (beta chain) was observed in a study of T cell responses to AZD1222 COVID-19 vaccine. Overall study findings and caveats: Repertoires were collected only later (after the peak T cell response had occurred). Targets within unmutated variant regions were reportedly found for nearly half of spike-specific TCRs. Donor demographics were predominantly white British with a female majority; clonal diversity may be underestimated.

The assay was immunoSEQ multiplex PCR, and TCRdb's table has in-frame clones only and misses some. The table lists about 160,000 clones, about 90% of them singletons. The V end lost 2 bases, the J end lost 4 bases, and 8 bases lay between the germline ends. CDR1 is LNHDA, CDR2 SQIVND, per germline (reference sequence). The CDR3 consists of 13 residues. Concerning this clone itself: Its antigen remains unidentified.

The receptor's source is an adult who received the AZD1222 COVID-19 vaccine. This sample comprised peripheral blood, obtained 28 days after the second AZD1222 dose. The gene calls are TRBV19 and TRBJ1-1, with no clear D. The CDR3 region has the DNA TGTGCCAGTAGTATAAACCTGGGCACTGAAGCTTTCTTT. Its translation is CASSINLGTEAFF.